These 22 T cell receptor beta chains originate from one sample sequenced in a study of cytomegalovirus exposure and HLA in healthy donors. In the PCR, 60 Vbeta and 13 Jbeta primers were used. Here immunoSEQ multiplex PCR was the method, and the copy in TCRdb shows in-frame clones only, minus some. The data contain 150,000 to 200,000 clones, about 75% of them singletons. Sequencing was performed on PBMCs. All receptors derive from a male donor in good health and CMV-seropositive.

In this sample, this clone turned up once. This chain connects TRBV27 to TRBJ1-6, with a possible D match to TRBD1 (5 bases). The ends were cut back, 5 bases at V and 9 bases at J, with 20 bases in the middle. The CDR3 has 16 amino acids. CDR1 and CDR2 (germline): MNHEY, SMNVEV (reference sequence). The CDR3 coding sequence is TGTGCCAGCAGTCCCCATCATACCAAGGGGATTTCACCCCTCCACTTT. It encodes CASSPHHTKGISPLHF.

The chain employs TRBV11-2 and TRBJ1-4, with 8 bases identical to TRBD1. J was trimmed by 8 bases and V by 5 bases; bases with no gene match: 16. Per germline, CDR1 SGHAT and CDR2 FQNNGV. The CDR3 is made up of 17 amino acids. The CDR3 sequence: CASSPGQGGVREEKLFF. The CDR3 nucleotides read TGTGCCAGCAGCCCCGGACAGGGAGGGGTTCGAGAAGAAAAACTGTTTTTT.

The chain employs TRBV7-2 and TRBJ2-3; D possibly corresponds to TRBD2 (6 bases). CDR3 length: 18 amino acids. With 1 base removed from V and 3 bases from J, the gap between germline ends came to 20 bases. The germline CDR1 and CDR2 sequences are SGHTA and FQGNSA. This CDR3 reads CASSLGPRGPLGTDTQYF. CDR3 DNA: TGTGCCAGCAGCTTAGGACCGCGGGGACCTCTCGGGACAGATACGCAGTATTTT.

The gene calls are TRBV6-1 and TRBJ1-1; TRBD1 aligns across 8 bases. CDR3 length: 16 residues. Germline assignment: CDR1 MNHNS and CDR2 SASEGT. J lost 2 bases, V lost 3 bases, and 8 bases had no gene match. Here the CDR3 reads CASSDYRGGGNTEAFF. The CDR3, as DNA: TGTGCCAGCAGTGATTACAGGGGGGGAGGCAACACTGAAGCTTTCTTT.

The V and J genes are TRBV7-9 and TRBJ1-2; TRBD1 aligns across 8 bases. The germline V gene encodes CDR1 SEHNR and CDR2 FQNEAQ (reference sequence). J lost 7 bases, V lost 6 bases, and 7 bases had no gene match. The CDR3 is 13 amino acids. The CDR3 DNA follows: TGTGCCAGCAGTTTGGACAGGGAGGGTGGCTACACCTTC. This sequence encodes CASSLDREGGYTF.

This clone was seen once. The chain joins TRBV7-9 to TRBJ2-2; 10 nucleotides agree with TRBD1. The CDR3 is 16 residues long. CDR1 and CDR2 (germline): SEHNR, FQNEAQ (reference sequence). J lost 4 bases, V lost 4 bases, and 6 bases had no gene match. CDR3 protein: CASSSGTGVATGELFF. CDR3 in DNA: TGTGCCAGCAGCTCCGGGACAGGGGTGGCCACCGGGGAGCTGTTTTTT.

The chain employs TRBV13 and TRBJ1-3; 9 bases agree with TRBD1. The CDR3 has 17 amino acids. Trimming at V came to 5 bases and at J to 2 bases, leaving 10 bases not matched to a gene. In germline, CDR1 is PRHDT, CDR2 FYEKMQ (reference sequence). The CDR3 sequence: CASSQWGQGVTGNTIYF. CDR3 nucleotide sequence: TGTGCCAGCAGCCAATGGGGACAGGGTGTAACTGGAAACACCATATATTTT.

This clone was detected only once. As DNA, the CDR3 is TGTGCCAGCATTGGTTGGACTACCAAAGAGGATGAGCAGTTCTTC. It yields the protein CASIGWTTKEDEQFF. The V gene is TRBV2, the J gene TRBJ2-1; D perhaps matches TRBD2 (6 bases). Trimming pared 7 bases from V and 8 bases from J, leaving 21 bases between. Per the germline V gene, CDR1 is SNHLY and CDR2 is FYNNEI. The CDR3 contains 15 residues.

This sequence joins TRBV19 and TRBJ1-4, with TRBD1 matching 12 bases. Germline V gene data show CDR1 as LNHDA and CDR2 as SQIVND (reference sequence). The CDR3 extends over 16 amino acids. With V trimmed by 4 bases and J by 8 bases, 8 bases remained unmatched. CDR3 nucleotides: TGTGCCAGTAGTAGCCCCCGGGACAGGGGGCGAGAAAAACTGTTTTTT. This encodes CASSSPRDRGREKLFF.

This clone was detected only once. The CDR3: CATALAKNIQYF. The CDR3 bases are TGCGCCACCGCGTTAGCCAAAAACATTCAGTACTTC. This chain uses TRBV5-1 with TRBJ2-4; D unresolved. In germline, CDR1 is SGHRS, CDR2 YFSETQ. The V end lost 9 bases, the J end lost 0 bases, and 7 bases lay between the germline ends. The CDR3 extends over 12 amino acids.

This chain joins TRBV19 and TRBJ1-5; 10 positions agree with TRBD1. Losses at the gene ends were 10 bases for V and 6 bases for J; bases not matched to a gene: 6. Germline CDR1 reads LNHDA; CDR2 reads SQIVND (reference sequence). The CDR3 totals 13 residues. The CDR3 reads CANRQGAGQPQHF. The CDR3 coding sequence is TGTGCCAACAGACAGGGGGCGGGTCAGCCCCAGCATTTT.

V gene TRBV21-1 combines with J gene TRBJ2-3; the table calls TRBD1, which could not be checked here. TRBV21-1 is a pseudogene locus. The CDR3 consists of 19 residues. The CDR3 region is CASSTIEDRGGAGKDTQYF. In nucleotides, the CDR3 is TGTGCCAGCAGCACTATAGAAGACCGAGGGGGCGCCGGTAAGGATACGCAGTATTTT.

The chain has TRBV29-1 and TRBJ2-7; D perhaps matches TRBD1 (6 bases). In germline, CDR1 is SQVTM, CDR2 ANQGSEA. V was trimmed by 0 bases and J by 3 bases, leaving 18 bases between them. There are 16 residues in the CDR3. The CDR3 loop reads CSVEDLSQGTDYEQYF. CDR3 coding DNA: TGCAGCGTTGAAGATCTTTCACAGGGTACGGACTACGAGCAGTACTTC.

The chain carries TRBV9 and TRBJ2-1; 14 bases line up with TRBD2. Trimming at V came to 4 bases and at J to 7 bases, leaving 13 bases not matched to a gene. Germline loops: CDR1 SGDLS, CDR2 YYNGEE. The CDR3 has 18 amino acids. This CDR3 is CASSSGTSGGAHRNEQFF. The CDR3 bases are TGTGCCAGCAGCTCCGGGACTAGCGGGGGAGCACATAGAAATGAGCAGTTCTTC.

V usage is TRBV10-1 and J usage is TRBJ1-1; 7 positions agree with TRBD1. Losses at the gene ends were 5 bases for V and 4 bases for J; bases not matched to a gene: 10. The CDR3 covers 15 residues. Germline values: CDR1 WNHNN, CDR2 SYGVQD (reference sequence). CDR3 residues: CASSPKSGGRTEAFF. In DNA, the CDR3 is TGCGCCAGCAGTCCAAAATCAGGGGGACGCACTGAAGCTTTCTTT.

This rearrangement joins TRBV19 to TRBJ2-7; D is possibly TRBD1 (6 bases). V lost 6 bases, J lost 0 bases, and 24 bases lay in between. CDR1 LNHDA and CDR2 SQIVND come from the germline V gene (reference sequence). The CDR3 contains 18 residues. CDR3 residues: CASSPLQIGTGLSYEQYF. In nucleotides, the CDR3 is TGTGCCAGTAGCCCCTTACAGATAGGAACAGGGCTCTCCTACGAGCAGTACTTC.

This rearrangement joins TRBV5-1 to TRBJ1-3; 7 bases map to TRBD1. Germline V gives CDR1 SGHRS, CDR2 YFSETQ. There are 15 residues in the CDR3. V dropped 4 bases and J dropped 7; count of bases not matched to a gene: 11. The chain's CDR3 is CASSLGTDQANTIYF. As DNA, the CDR3 is TGCGCCAGCAGCCTCGGGACAGATCAGGCCAACACCATATATTTT.

The V call is TRBV6-6, the J call TRBJ2-7, with a tentative D call TRBD1 (6 bases). The V and J ends lost 4 bases and 7 bases respectively, with 23 bases between them. This CDR3 contains 16 residues. Germline CDR1 is MNHNY and CDR2 is SVGAGI (reference sequence). The CDR3 region is CASSWGPSGPYNEQYF. The CDR3 coding sequence is TGTGCCAGCAGTTGGGGGCCGTCCGGCCCGTATAATGAGCAGTACTTC.

This chain uses TRBV5-1 with TRBJ2-3, with D possibly being TRBD2 (5 bases). The CDR3 has 14 residues. The germline V gene encodes CDR1 SGHRS and CDR2 YFSETQ. Trimming took 0 bases from V and 4 from J, leaving 9 bases between them. CDR3 region: CASSLGSEADTQYF. CDR3 DNA: TGCGCCAGCAGCTTGGGTAGCGAGGCAGATACGCAGTATTTT.

The chain couples TRBV29-1 to TRBJ1-2; D gene uncertain. V lost 7 bases and J lost 2, with 8 bases in between. The CDR3 length is 11 residues. CDR1 is SQVTM and CDR2 is ANQGSEA in the germline V gene. CDR3 nucleotides: TGCAGCGCGGGGTTCAACTATGGCTACACCTTC. It yields the protein CSAGFNYGYTF.

V is TRBV5-4 and J is TRBJ2-2; D remains unclear. V was shortened by 3 bases and J by 3 bases, with 3 bases between the two germline ends. This CDR3 contains 12 residues. Germline-derived CDR1 and CDR2 are SGHNT and YYREEE (reference sequence). In nucleotides, the CDR3 is TGTGCCAGCAGCTCATACACCGGGGAGCTGTTTTTT. Residues: CASSSYTGELFF.

The V call is TRBV5-1, the J call TRBJ1-6; 12 bases fit TRBD1. There are 17 residues in the CDR3. V lost 4 bases to trimming and J lost 9 bases; unmatched junction nucleotides: 11. CDR1 SGHRS and CDR2 YFSETQ come from the germline V gene. CDR3 residues: CASSKGGTGGASSPLHF. The CDR3 DNA reads TGCGCCAGCAGCAAGGGGGGGACAGGGGGCGCATCTTCACCCCTCCACTTT.